The 6 T cell receptor beta chains listed next were all sequenced from one sample in a study of blood T cell repertoires in COVID-19 (dated by TCRdb to 2020 to 2022). Receptor amplification or capture employed the immunoSEQ multiplex PCR assay. TCRdb stores this immuneACCESS table with in-frame sequences only. Part of the clones is absent; in the studies checked, under half of the shortfall reflects unresolved V genes, and no reason is known for the rest. The table for this sample lists 250,000 to 300,000 clones; over 75% of them were counted only once. The ten biggest clones cover over 1.5% of the sample. The sequenced material came from PBMCs or T cells enriched from blood (not recorded which). These receptors originate from a woman between 45 and 60 years old who had recovered from COVID-19.

This chain joins TRBV9 and TRBJ2-5; tentatively, D is TRBD1 (6 bases). Germline lookup yields CDR1 SGDLS and CDR2 YYNGEE. The CDR3 loop spans 13 amino acids. Trimming removed 3 bases at V and 3 bases at J, with 9 bases between. CDR3 protein: CASSGRQEETQYF. CDR3 in DNA: TGTGCCAGCAGCGGACGACAGGAAGAGACCCAGTACTTC. The variable domain in full, with the rest retrieved from reference TRBV9 and TRBJ2-5, is DSGVTQTPKHLITATGQRVTLRCSPRSGDLSVYWYQQSLDQGLQFLIQYYNGEERAKGNILERFSAQQFPDLHSELNLSSLELGDSALYFCASSGRQEETQYFGPGTRLLVL.

This chain joins TRBV18 and TRBJ2-1; 12 bases line up with TRBD2. Germline loops: CDR1 KGHSH, CDR2 LQKENI. Losses at the gene ends were 3 bases for V and 0 bases for J; bases not matched to a gene: 3. The CDR3 loop spans 17 amino acids. Written as DNA, the CDR3 is TGTGCCAGCTCACCGCTGACTAGCGGGAGCTCCTACAATGAGCAGTTCTTC. This codes for CASSPLTSGSSYNEQFF.

The chain combines TRBV28 with TRBJ2-3; TRBD2 agrees at 11 bases. The CDR3 contains 16 residues. Germline V gives CDR1 MDHEN, CDR2 SYDVKM. V shed 5 bases, J shed 3 bases, and the junction held 7 bases outside the gene matches. DNA of the CDR3: TGTGCCAGCAGTCGTATAGCGGGAGGGATTACAGATACGCAGTATTTT. It yields the protein CASSRIAGGITDTQYF. The full variable domain, with the rest looked up from reference TRBV28 and TRBJ2-3, is DVKVTQSSRYLVKRTGEKVFLECVQDMDHENMFWYRQDPGLGLRLIYFSYDVKMKEKGDIPEGYSVSREKKERFSLILESASTNQTSMYLCASSRIAGGITDTQYFGPGTRLTVL.

This sequence joins TRBV3-1 (or the pseudogene TRBV3-2) and TRBJ2-1; 12 nucleotides agree with TRBD2. J was trimmed by 6 bases and V by 3 bases; bases with no gene match: 3. This CDR3 comprises 15 residues. Per germline, CDR1 LGHDT and CDR2 YNNKEL (reference sequence). The CDR3 DNA reads as TGTGCCAGCAGCCAGACTAGCGGGAGTGGCAATGAGCAGTTCTTC. Its protein product is CASSQTSGSGNEQFF.

V gene TRBV7-9 combines with J gene TRBJ1-5, with D unresolved. V shed 4 bases and J shed 2 bases, with 9 bases lying between them. The germline V gene encodes CDR1 SEHNR and CDR2 FQNEAQ (reference sequence). The CDR3 length is 14 residues. CDR3 residues: CASSSTVGNQPQHF. The DNA of the CDR3 is TGTGCCAGCAGCTCAACAGTTGGCAATCAGCCCCAGCATTTT.

Note on this clone: Other nucleotide sequences from this sample produce the same CDR3. The chain recombines TRBV9 with TRBJ1-1; D perhaps matches TRBD1 (5 bases). Germline V gives CDR1 SGDLS, CDR2 YYNGEE. This CDR3 has 15 residues. With 0 bases removed from V and 0 bases from J, the gap between germline ends came to 9 bases. Here the CDR3 DNA reads TGTGCCAGCAGCGTAGAAGCGGGGGTGAACACTGAAGCTTTCTTT. Amino acid sequence: CASSVEAGVNTEAFF.